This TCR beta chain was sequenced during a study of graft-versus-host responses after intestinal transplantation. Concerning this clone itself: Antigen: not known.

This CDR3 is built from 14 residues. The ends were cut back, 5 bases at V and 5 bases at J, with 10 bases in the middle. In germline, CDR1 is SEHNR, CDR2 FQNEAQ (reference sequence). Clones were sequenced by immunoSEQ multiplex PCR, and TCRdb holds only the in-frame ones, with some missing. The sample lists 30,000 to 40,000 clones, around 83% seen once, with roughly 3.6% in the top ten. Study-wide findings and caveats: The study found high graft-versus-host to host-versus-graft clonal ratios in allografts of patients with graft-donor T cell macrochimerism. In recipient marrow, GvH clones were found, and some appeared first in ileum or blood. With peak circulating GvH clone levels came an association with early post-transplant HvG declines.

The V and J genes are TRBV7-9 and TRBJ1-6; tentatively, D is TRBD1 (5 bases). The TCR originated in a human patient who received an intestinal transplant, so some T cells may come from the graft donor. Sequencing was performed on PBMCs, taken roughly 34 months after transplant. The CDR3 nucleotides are TGTGCCAGCAGCAGGGGCGGGAATAATTCACCCCTCCACTTT. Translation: CASSRGGNNSPLHF.